Shown below are 15 T cell receptor beta chains from a single sample sequenced in a study of tissue T cells after allogeneic stem cell transplantation. Data came from immunoSEQ multiplex PCR; TCRdb stores just in-frame clones and leaves some out. The data contain several hundred clones, roughly two thirds of them singletons. Source: liver tissue, taken at autopsy. These receptors all come from an older male patient with steroid-refractory graft-versus-host disease after an allogeneic stem cell transplant. Among the T cells, some may be from the graft donor.

The gene calls are TRBV4-3 and TRBJ1-1; D remains unclear. There are 14 residues in the CDR3. Germline CDR1 reads LGHNA; CDR2 reads YSLEER. V was trimmed by 0 bases and J by 8 bases, leaving 13 bases between them. The CDR3 reads CASSQEVYLSEAFF. CDR3 DNA sequence: TGCGCCAGCAGCCAAGAGGTCTACCTTTCCGAAGCTTTCTTT.

This clone qualifies as large. The CDR3 spells CASRTGPLPNNEQFF. The CDR3 DNA reads as TGTGCCAGTCGGACAGGCCCCTTACCCAACAATGAGCAGTTCTTC. This chain links TRBV19 with TRBJ2-1, with 7 nucleotides matching TRBD1. V lost 8 bases to trimming and J lost 5 bases; unmatched junction nucleotides: 12. CDR1 LNHDA and CDR2 SQIVND come from the germline V gene (reference sequence). The CDR3 covers 15 residues.

The chain employs TRBV27 and TRBJ1-2, with TRBD1 matching over 8 bases. Germline-derived CDR1 and CDR2 are MNHEY and SMNVEV (reference sequence). The CDR3 consists of 15 residues. With V trimmed by 4 bases and J by 4 bases, 8 bases remained unmatched. This CDR3 reads CASSSTFGTGYGYTF. The CDR3 DNA follows: TGTGCCAGCAGTTCCACCTTTGGGACAGGCTATGGCTACACCTTC.

The chain has TRBV3-1 (or the pseudogene TRBV3-2) and TRBJ2-1, with D possibly being TRBD1 (6 bases). V gave up 3 bases and J gave up 8 bases, with 14 bases separating them. Germline V CDR1 and CDR2: LGHDT, YNNKEL (reference sequence). The CDR3 contains 14 residues. CDR3 sequence reads: CASSQRTDSYEQFF. CDR3 bases: TGTGCCAGCAGCCAGCGGACAGATTCGTATGAGCAGTTCTTC.

The chain recombines TRBV27 with TRBJ2-2, with TRBD1 identical over 10 bases. This CDR3 region has 17 residues. V dropped 5 bases and J dropped 4; count of bases not matched to a gene: 10. Germline-derived CDR1 and CDR2 are MNHEY and SMNVEV (reference sequence). CDR3 amino acids: CASSQTTGTGATGELFF. The CDR3 region has the DNA TGTGCCAGCAGTCAGACCACCGGGACAGGGGCCACCGGGGAGCTGTTTTTT.

This clone came up a few times. V is TRBV19 and J is TRBJ1-1; the D gene is possibly TRBD1 (5 bases). This CDR3 spans 17 amino acids. Germline loops: CDR1 LNHDA, CDR2 SQIVND (reference sequence). Trimming pared 3 bases from V and 1 base from J, leaving 18 bases between. CDR3 DNA sequence: TGTGCCAGTAGTATGGGGACGGGAGCTGGGTCGAACACTGAAGCTTTCTTT. It specifies CASSMGTGAGSNTEAFF.

This clone was observed a handful of times. The chain carries TRBV10-3 and TRBJ1-2, with 8 bases that match TRBD1. The germline V gene has CDR1 ENHRY and CDR2 SYGVKD. Unmatched junction bases numbered 5, after V lost 0 bases and J lost 8 bases. The CDR3 consists of 14 residues. This CDR3 reads CAISESTGGLGYTF. Here the CDR3 DNA reads TGTGCCATCAGTGAGTCCACAGGGGGGCTAGGCTACACCTTC.

This clone was seen a handful of times. The rearrangement joins TRBV14 to TRBJ2-6; D is unclear. V was trimmed by 4 bases and J by 0 bases, leaving 10 bases between them. From germline, CDR1 is SGHDN and CDR2 FVKESK. The CDR3 is made up of 16 amino acids. CDR3 amino acids: CASSRELLSGANVLTF. CDR3 in DNA: TGTGCCAGCAGCCGAGAGTTACTCTCTGGGGCCAACGTCCTGACTTTC.

The rearrangement uses TRBV10-2 and TRBJ1-5; D not certain. Trimming pared 5 bases from V and 5 bases from J, leaving 10 bases between. The germline V gene has CDR1 WSHSY and CDR2 SAAADI. The CDR3 is made up of 13 amino acids. The CDR3 DNA reads as TGCGCCAGCAGTTGGCAGGAGGATCAGCCCCAGCATTTT. Its translation is CASSWQEDQPQHF.

The rearrangement links TRBV5-4 to TRBJ2-2, with 8 bases lining up with TRBD1. This CDR3 is 12 amino acids long. Looked up from germline, CDR1 is SGHNT and CDR2 is YYREEE (reference sequence). V was pared by 10 bases and J by 1 base, with 0 bases of the junction left unmatched. CDR3 nucleotides: TGTGCCGGACAGGGGAACACCGGGGAGCTGTTTTTT. The encoded protein is CAGQGNTGELFF.

The chain joins TRBV5-4 to TRBJ1-2; TRBD1 agrees at 11 bases. Germline V lookup: CDR1 SGHNT, CDR2 YYREEE (reference sequence). This CDR3 has 14 residues. The trim removed 5 bases at V and 8 bases at J, leaving 8 bases unmatched. The CDR3 is CASRRDRGDIGYTF. CDR3 nucleotides: TGTGCCAGCAGACGGGACAGGGGGGATATAGGCTACACCTTC.

The chain uses TRBV11-2 and TRBJ2-5; TRBD2 might be the D (5 bases). V lost 0 bases and J 5 bases, leaving 7 bases between the germline ends. The length of the CDR3 is 13 residues. Germline lookup yields CDR1 SGHAT and CDR2 FQNNGV. The CDR3 region is CASSLERAETQYF. CDR3 nucleotides: TGTGCCAGCAGCTTAGAGCGGGCGGAGACCCAGTACTTC.

The CDR3, as DNA: TGTGCCAGCAGCCCTGGGGTGGTTGCCTACGAGCAGTACTTC. Amino acid sequence: CASSPGVVAYEQYF. The J gene is TRBJ2-7, the V gene TRBV7-2; D unresolved. The germline V and J ends were trimmed by 5 bases and 2 bases, with 13 bases remaining between them. Per the germline V gene, CDR1 is SGHTA and CDR2 is FQGNSA. CDR3 size: 14 residues.

V is TRBV12-3 or TRBV12-4 and J is TRBJ1-1; D is unclear. The CDR3 spans 12 residues. V gave up 5 bases and J gave up 7 bases, with 11 bases separating them. The CDR3 spells CASSPRRGEAFF. Written as DNA, the CDR3 is TGTGCCAGCAGTCCCCGTCGTGGTGAAGCTTTCTTT.

V is TRBV4-3 and J is TRBJ1-1; TRBD1 matches 7 bases. The V gene's germline CDR1 is LGHNA and CDR2 YSLEER. This CDR3 has 16 amino acids. The V and J ends lost 1 base and 2 bases, in that order; junction bases with no gene match: 7. In nucleotides, the CDR3 is TGCGCCAGCAGCCAAGTGGGGGACAGTTATAACACTGAAGCTTTCTTT. It yields the protein CASSQVGDSYNTEAFF.